This passage covers 2 T cell receptor beta chains from one sample sequenced in a study of shared clonotypes between healthy human individuals. Sequenced by immunoSEQ multiplex PCR; TCRdb stores in-frame clones only, minus some. Of over a million clones detected, around 95% appear once; the ten largest clones hold roughly 1.2%. The material sequenced was naive CD4+ T cells sorted from blood. Subset defined: CD45RA+ positively selected. The receptors derive from a man aged 30 to 45 in good health.

This clone was detected only once. The V and J genes are TRBV7-6 and TRBJ2-1; 9 positions agree with TRBD2. The CDR3 sequence is 13 residues long. V shed 1 base, J shed 13 bases, and the junction held 5 bases outside the gene matches. The germline V gene has CDR1 SGHVS and CDR2 FNYEAQ. CDR3 DNA sequence: TGTGCCAGCAGCTTAGGGGGACTAGCCTTACAGTTCTTC. The encoded protein is CASSLGGLALQFF.

The chain has TRBV6-1 and TRBJ1-4; possibly TRBD1 for D (5 bases). This CDR3 has 15 residues. The germline V gene has CDR1 MNHNS and CDR2 SASEGT. Trimming removed 4 bases at V and 0 bases at J, with 9 bases between. CDR3: CASSGTKATNEKLFF. CDR3 coding DNA: TGTGCCAGCAGTGGGACAAAAGCAACTAATGAAAAACTGTTTTTT.